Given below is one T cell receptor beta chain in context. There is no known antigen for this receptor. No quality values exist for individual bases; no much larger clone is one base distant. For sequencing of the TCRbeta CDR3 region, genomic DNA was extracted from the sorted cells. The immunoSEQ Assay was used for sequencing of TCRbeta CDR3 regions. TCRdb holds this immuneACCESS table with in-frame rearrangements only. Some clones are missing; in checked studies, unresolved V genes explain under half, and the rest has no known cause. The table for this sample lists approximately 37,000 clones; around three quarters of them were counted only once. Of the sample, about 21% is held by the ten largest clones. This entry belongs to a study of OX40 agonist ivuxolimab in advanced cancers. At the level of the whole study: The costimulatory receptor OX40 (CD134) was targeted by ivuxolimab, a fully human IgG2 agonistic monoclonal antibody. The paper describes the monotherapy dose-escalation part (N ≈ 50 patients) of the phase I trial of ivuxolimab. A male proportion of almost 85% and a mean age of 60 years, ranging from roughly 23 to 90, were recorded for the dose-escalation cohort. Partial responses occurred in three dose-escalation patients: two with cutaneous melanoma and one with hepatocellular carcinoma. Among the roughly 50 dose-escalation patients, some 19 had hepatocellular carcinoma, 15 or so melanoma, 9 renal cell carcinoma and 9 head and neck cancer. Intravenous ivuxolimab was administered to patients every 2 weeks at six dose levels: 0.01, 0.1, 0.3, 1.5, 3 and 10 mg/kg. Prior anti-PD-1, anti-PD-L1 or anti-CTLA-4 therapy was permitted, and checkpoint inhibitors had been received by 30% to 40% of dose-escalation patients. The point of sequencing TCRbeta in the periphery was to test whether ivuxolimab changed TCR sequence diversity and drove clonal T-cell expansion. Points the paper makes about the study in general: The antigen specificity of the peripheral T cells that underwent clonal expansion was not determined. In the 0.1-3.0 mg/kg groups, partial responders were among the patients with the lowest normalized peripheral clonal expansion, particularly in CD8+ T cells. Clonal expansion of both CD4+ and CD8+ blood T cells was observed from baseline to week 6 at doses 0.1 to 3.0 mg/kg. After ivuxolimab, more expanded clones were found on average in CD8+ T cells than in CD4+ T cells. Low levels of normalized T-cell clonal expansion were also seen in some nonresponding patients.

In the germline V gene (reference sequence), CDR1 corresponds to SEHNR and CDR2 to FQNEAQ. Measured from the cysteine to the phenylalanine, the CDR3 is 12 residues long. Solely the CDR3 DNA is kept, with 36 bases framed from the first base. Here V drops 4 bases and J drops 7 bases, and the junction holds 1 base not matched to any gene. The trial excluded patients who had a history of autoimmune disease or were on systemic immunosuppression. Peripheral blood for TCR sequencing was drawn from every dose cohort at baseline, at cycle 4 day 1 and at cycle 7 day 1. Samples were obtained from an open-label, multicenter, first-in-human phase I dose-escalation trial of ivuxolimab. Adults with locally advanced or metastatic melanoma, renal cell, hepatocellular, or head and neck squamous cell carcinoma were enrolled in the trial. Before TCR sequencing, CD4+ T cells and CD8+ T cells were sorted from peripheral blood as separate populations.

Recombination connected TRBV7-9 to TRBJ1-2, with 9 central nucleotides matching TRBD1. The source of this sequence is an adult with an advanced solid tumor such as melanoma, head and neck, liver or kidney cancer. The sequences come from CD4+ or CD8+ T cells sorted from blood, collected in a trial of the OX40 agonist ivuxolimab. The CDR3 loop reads CASSSGQGGYTF. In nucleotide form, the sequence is TGTGCCAGCAGCTCGGGACAGGGTGGCTACACCTTC.